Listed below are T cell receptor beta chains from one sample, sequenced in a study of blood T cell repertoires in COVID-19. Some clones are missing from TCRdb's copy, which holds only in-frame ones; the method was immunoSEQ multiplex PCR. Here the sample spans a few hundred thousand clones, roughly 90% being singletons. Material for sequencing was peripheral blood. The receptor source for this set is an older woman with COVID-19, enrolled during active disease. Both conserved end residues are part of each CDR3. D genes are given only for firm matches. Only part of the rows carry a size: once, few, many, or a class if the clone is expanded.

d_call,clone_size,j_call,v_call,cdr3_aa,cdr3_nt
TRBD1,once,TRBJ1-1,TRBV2,CASSESRGRNTEAFF,TGTGCCAGCAGTGAGTCCAGGGGGCGGAACACTGAAGCTTTCTTT
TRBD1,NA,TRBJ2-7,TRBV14,CASSPGTGAYEQYF,TGTGCCAGCAGCCCCGGGACAGGGGCCTACGAGCAGTACTTC
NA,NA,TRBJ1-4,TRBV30,CAWRLQEFQKLFF,TGTGCCTGGAGGTTACAGGAGTTTCAAAAACTGTTTTTT
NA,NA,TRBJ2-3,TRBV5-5,CASSVRDTGDTQYF,TGTGCCAGCAGCGTCCGGGACACGGGCGATACGCAGTATTTT
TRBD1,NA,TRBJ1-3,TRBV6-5,CASSYGTGVGNTIYF,TGTGCCAGCAGTTACGGGACAGGGGTTGGAAACACCATATATTTT
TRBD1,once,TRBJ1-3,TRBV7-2,CASSTVPGQGRSGNTIYF,TGTGCCAGCAGCACTGTCCCGGGACAGGGACGGTCTGGAAACACCATATATTTT
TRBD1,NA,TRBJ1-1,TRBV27,CASSLSSGQANTEAFF,TGTGCCAGCAGTTTATCCTCCGGACAGGCGAACACTGAAGCTTTCTTT
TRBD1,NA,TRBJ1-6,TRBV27,CASSPDRGPDSPLHF,TGTGCCAGCAGTCCGGACAGGGGTCCTGATTCACCCCTCCACTTT
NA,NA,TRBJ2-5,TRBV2,CASSESTGGETQYF,TGTGCCAGCAGTGAATCAACAGGTGGGGAGACCCAGTACTTC
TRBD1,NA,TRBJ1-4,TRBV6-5,CASRGTVNEKLFF,TGTGCCAGCAGGGGGACAGTTAATGAAAAACTGTTTTTT
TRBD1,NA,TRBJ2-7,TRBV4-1,CASSPFYGTATYEQYF,TGCGCCAGCAGCCCCTTCTACGGGACAGCGACCTACGAGCAGTACTTC
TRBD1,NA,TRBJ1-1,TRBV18,CASSQNRQGVYTEAFF,TGTGCCAGCTCACAAAACCGACAGGGGGTGTACACTGAAGCTTTCTTT
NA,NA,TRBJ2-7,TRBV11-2,CASSFEQGSHEQYF,TGTGCCAGCAGCTTTGAACAGGGTTCTCACGAGCAGTACTTC
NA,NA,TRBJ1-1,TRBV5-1,CASSLKTGDTEAFF,TGCGCCAGCAGCCTAAAAACAGGTGACACTGAAGCTTTCTTT
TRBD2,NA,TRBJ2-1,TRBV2,CASSEAGLAGSSSYNEQFF,TGTGCCAGCAGTGAAGCGGGTCTAGCGGGGTCTAGCTCCTACAATGAGCAGTTCTTC
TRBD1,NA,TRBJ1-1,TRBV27,CASTRTTGGHSTEAFF,TGTGCCAGCACTCGAACGACAGGGGGACATAGCACTGAAGCTTTCTTT
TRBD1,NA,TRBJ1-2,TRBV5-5,CASSYRGLNYGYTF,TGTGCCAGCAGTTACAGGGGGTTAAACTATGGCTACACCTTC
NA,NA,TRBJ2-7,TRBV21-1,CASSMFFSAGGGEQYF,TGTGCCAGCAGCATGTTCTTCTCCGCGGGGGGTGGCGAGCAGTACTTC
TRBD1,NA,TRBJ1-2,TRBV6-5,CASRGQGANLDYTF,TGTGCCAGCAGGGGACAGGGGGCAAATCTCGACTACACCTTC
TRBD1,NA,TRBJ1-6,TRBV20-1,CSASEGAGSPLHF,TGCAGTGCTAGTGAGGGGGCAGGGTCACCCCTCCACTTT
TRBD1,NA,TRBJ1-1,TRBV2,CASYTGVWNTEAFF,TGTGCCAGCTACACAGGGGTTTGGAACACTGAAGCTTTCTTT
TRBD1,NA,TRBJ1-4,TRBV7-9,CASSSLGQGGEKLFF,TGTGCCAGCAGCTCGCTGGGACAGGGAGGTGAAAAACTGTTTTTT
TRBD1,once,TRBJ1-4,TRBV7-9,CASSLVGTVIAEKLFF,TGTGCCAGCAGCTTAGTCGGGACAGTCATCGCAGAAAAACTGTTTTTT
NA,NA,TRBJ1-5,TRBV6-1,CASSEVVQPQHF,TGTGCCAGCAGTGAAGTAGTTCAGCCCCAGCATTTT
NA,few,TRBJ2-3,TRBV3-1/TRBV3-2,CASSQDTNTRTDTQYF,TGTGCCAGCAGCCAAGATACAAACACACGTACAGATACGCAGTATTTT
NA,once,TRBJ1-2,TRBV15,CATSRGERYGYTF,TGTGCCACCAGCAGAGGCGAGAGATATGGCTACACCTTC
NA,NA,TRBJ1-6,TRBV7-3,CASSLRGGNGSPLHF,TGTGCCAGCAGCTTAAGGGGGGGAAACGGGTCACCCCTCCACTTT
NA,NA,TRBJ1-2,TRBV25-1,CASSGLHYGYTF,TGTGCCAGCAGTGGCCTACACTATGGCTACACCTTC
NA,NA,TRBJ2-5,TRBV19,CASRGVGRKQETQYF,TGTGCCAGCCGAGGTGTAGGCAGAAAACAAGAGACCCAGTACTTC
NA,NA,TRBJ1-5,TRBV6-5,CASSYSGGSNQPQHF,TGTGCCAGCAGTTACTCTGGCGGGAGCAATCAGCCCCAGCATTTT
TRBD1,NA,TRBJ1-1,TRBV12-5,CASGLDRATEAFF,TGTGCTAGTGGTCTCGACAGGGCCACTGAAGCTTTCTTT
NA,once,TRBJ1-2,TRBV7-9,CASSLDRRTNYGYTF,TGTGCCAGCAGCTTAGACAGAAGAACTAACTATGGCTACACCTTC
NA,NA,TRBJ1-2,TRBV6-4,CASSPSGESYGYTF,TGTGCCAGCAGCCCGTCGGGGGAAAGCTATGGCTACACCTTC
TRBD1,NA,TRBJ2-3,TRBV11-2,CASSFGQGKADTQYF,TGTGCCAGCAGCTTCGGACAGGGCAAGGCAGATACGCAGTATTTT
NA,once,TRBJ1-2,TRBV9,CASSVVSQINYGYTF,TGTGCCAGCAGCGTAGTTTCACAAATTAACTATGGCTACACCTTC
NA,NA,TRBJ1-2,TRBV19,CASSHPGAEYGYTF,TGTGCCAGTAGTCATCCAGGGGCCGAATATGGCTACACCTTC
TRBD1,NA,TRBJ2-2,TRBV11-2,CASPTGSGTGELFF,TGTGCCAGCCCGACAGGGTCGGGCACCGGGGAGCTGTTTTTT
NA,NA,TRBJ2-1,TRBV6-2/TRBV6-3,CASSYWTEYNEQFF,TGTGCCAGCAGTTACTGGACAGAATACAATGAGCAGTTCTTC
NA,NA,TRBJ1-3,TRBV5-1,CASSTGGAGNTIYF,TGCGCCAGCAGCACTGGGGGGGCTGGAAACACCATATATTTT
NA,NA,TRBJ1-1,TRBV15,CATSRDSLGPEAFF,TGTGCCACCAGCAGAGATTCCCTGGGGCCTGAAGCTTTCTTT
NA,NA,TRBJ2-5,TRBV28,CASSLNGVGETQYF,TGTGCCAGCAGTTTGAACGGGGTCGGGGAGACCCAGTACTTC
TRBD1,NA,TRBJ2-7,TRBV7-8,CASSLGQGAYEQYF,TGTGCCAGCAGCTTAGGACAGGGGGCATACGAGCAGTACTTC
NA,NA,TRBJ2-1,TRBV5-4,CASRGQSNEQFF,TGTGCCAGCCGTGGACAGTCCAATGAGCAGTTCTTC
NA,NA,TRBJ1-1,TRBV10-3,CAISGGENTEAFF,TGTGCCATCAGTGGGGGGGAGAACACTGAAGCTTTCTTT
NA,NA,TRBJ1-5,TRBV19,CATGKGDSNQPQHF,TGTGCCACGGGCAAGGGGGATAGCAATCAGCCCCAGCATTTT
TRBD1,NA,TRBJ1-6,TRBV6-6,CASSLGGQGRSPLHF,TGTGCCAGCAGCCTCGGGGGACAGGGGAGATCACCCCTCCACTTT
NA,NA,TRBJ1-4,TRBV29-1,CSVGGGAKGEKLFF,TGCAGCGTGGGTGGCGGGGCGAAGGGTGAAAAACTGTTTTTT
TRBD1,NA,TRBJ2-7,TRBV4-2,CASSQGLPGQGIFEQYF,TGTGCCAGCAGCCAAGGCCTACCGGGACAGGGGATTTTCGAGCAGTACTTC
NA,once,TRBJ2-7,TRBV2,CASSPWAGDYEQYF,TGTGCCAGCAGTCCCTGGGCAGGGGACTACGAGCAGTACTTC
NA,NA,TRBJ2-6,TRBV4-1,CASSIVPPTPLQGANVLTF,TGCGCCAGCAGCATCGTCCCCCCCACACCCCTTCAAGGGGCCAACGTCCTGACTTTC
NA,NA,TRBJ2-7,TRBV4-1,CASSQARDWYYEQYF,TGCGCCAGCAGCCAAGCCCGGGACTGGTACTACGAGCAGTACTTC
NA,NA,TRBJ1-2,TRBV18,CASSHSARDGYGYTF,TGTGCCAGCTCACACAGTGCCAGGGATGGCTATGGCTACACCTTC